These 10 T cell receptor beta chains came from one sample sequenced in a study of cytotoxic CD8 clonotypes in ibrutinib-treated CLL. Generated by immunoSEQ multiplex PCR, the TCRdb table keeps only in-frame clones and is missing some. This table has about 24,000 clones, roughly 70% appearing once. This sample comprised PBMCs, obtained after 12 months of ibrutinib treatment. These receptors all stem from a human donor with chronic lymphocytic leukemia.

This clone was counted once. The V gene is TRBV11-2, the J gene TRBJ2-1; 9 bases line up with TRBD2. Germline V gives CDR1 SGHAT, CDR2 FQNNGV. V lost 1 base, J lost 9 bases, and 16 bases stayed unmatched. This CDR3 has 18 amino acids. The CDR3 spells CASSLVGGTAGGQGEQFF. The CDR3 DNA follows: TGTGCCAGCAGCTTAGTCGGAGGGACAGCGGGGGGCCAGGGTGAGCAGTTCTTC.

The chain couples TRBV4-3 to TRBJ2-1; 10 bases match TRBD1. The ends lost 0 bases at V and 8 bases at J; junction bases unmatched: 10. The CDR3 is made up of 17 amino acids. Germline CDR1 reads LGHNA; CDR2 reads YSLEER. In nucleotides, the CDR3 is TGCGCCAGCAGCCAAGACACGCCCGGGACAGGGGTCTATGAGCAGTTCTTC. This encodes CASSQDTPGTGVYEQFF.

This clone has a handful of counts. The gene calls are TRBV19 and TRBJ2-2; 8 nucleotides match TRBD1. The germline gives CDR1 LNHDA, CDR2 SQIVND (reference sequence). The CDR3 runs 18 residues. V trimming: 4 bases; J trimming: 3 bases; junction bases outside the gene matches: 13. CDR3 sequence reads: CASSKARRGRFDTGELFF. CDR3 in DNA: TGTGCCAGTAGTAAAGCCCGCAGGGGGCGCTTCGACACCGGGGAGCTGTTTTTT.

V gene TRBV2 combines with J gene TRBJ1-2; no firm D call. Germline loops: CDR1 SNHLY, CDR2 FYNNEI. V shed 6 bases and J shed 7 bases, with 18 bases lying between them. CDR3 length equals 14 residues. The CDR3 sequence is CASRSRAQMAGYTF. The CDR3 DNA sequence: TGTGCCAGCAGGAGCCGGGCCCAAATGGCTGGCTACACCTTC.

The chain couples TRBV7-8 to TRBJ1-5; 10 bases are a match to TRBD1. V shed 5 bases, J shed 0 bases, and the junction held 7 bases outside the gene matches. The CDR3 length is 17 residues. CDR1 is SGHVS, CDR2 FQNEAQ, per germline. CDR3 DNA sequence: TGTGCCAGCAGCGGGGGGACAGGGGCCGTTAGCAATCAGCCCCAGCATTTT. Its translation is CASSGGTGAVSNQPQHF.

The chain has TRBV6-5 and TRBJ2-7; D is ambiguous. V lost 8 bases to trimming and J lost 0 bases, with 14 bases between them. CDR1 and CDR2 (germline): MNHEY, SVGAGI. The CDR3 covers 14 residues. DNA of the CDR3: TGTGCCAGCTCCGGTATGGGTCGCTCCTACGAGCAGTACTTC. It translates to CASSGMGRSYEQYF.

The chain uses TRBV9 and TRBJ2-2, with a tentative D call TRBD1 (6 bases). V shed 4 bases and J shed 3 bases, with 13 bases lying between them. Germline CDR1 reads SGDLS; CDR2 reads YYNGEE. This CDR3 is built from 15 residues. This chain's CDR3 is CASSPRDIHTGELFF. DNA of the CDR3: TGTGCCAGCAGCCCTCGGGACATTCACACCGGGGAGCTGTTTTTT. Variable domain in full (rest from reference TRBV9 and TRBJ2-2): DSGVTQTPKHLITATGQRVTLRCSPRSGDLSVYWYQQSLDQGLQFLIQYYNGEERAKGNILERFSAQQFPDLHSELNLSSLELGDSALYFCASSPRDIHTGELFFGEGSRLTVL.

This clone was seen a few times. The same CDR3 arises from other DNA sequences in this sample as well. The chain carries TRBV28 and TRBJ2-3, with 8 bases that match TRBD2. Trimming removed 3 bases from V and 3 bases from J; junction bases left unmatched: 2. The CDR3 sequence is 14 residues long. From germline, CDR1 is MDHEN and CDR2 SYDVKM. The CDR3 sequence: CASSFLAGTDTQYF. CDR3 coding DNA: TGTGCCAGCAGTTTTTTAGCGGGGACAGATACGCAGTATTTT.

CDR3 nucleotide sequence: TGTGCCAGCATCCGGGACAATACTCGGGCAGGGGGCTACACCTTC. It is translated as CASIRDNTRAGGYTF. The J gene is TRBJ1-2, the V gene TRBV2; TRBD1 might be the D (6 bases). Germline values: CDR1 SNHLY, CDR2 FYNNEI. The CDR3 has 15 amino acids. Trimming took off 7 bases at V and 8 bases at J, with 23 bases between the two ends.

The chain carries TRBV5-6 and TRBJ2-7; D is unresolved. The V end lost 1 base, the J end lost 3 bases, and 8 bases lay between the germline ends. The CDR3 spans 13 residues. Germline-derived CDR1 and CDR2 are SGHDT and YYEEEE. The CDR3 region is CASSLWYSYEQYF. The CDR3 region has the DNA TGTGCCAGCAGCTTGTGGTACAGCTACGAGCAGTACTTC.